Given below is one T cell receptor beta chain in context. The data derive from a study of blood T cell repertoires in COVID-19. This table comes from immunoSEQ multiplex PCR, and its TCRdb copy is limited to in-frame clones, with some not included. This sample has nearly 55,000 clones, with 65% to 80% found just once. This TCR derives from a human donor with active or convalescent COVID-19. The donor label of this sample is uncertain. Sequenced material: peripheral blood.

The CDR3 nucleotides are TGTGCCAGCAGCCGGACAGGGGACTACGAGCAGTACTTC. It yields the protein CASSRTGDYEQYF. The chain links TRBV11-2 to TRBJ2-7; the match to TRBD1 covers 9 bases. Germline V CDR1 and CDR2: SGHAT, FQNNGV. The CDR3 is 13 residues long. J gave up 3 bases and V 5 bases, and 2 bases lay outside the gene matches.